This T cell receptor beta chain derives from a study of blood T cells in healthy people across ages. The second PCR ran roughly 6 to 11 cycles with a sample-barcoded 5' primer and J-beta primers. MiXCR, run by TCRdb on the 5' RACE reads, gives a single entry per CDR3 protein. The sample records about 1,000,000 distinct CDR3 sequences, over 35% being singletons. V was clipped by 6 bases and J by 3 bases, with 15 bases between them. Germline loops: CDR1 MNHEY, CDR2 SMNVEV (reference sequence). The CDR3 runs 15 residues. The chain has TRBV27 and TRBJ2-4; D is tentatively TRBD1 or TRBD2 (5 bases each). The TCR sequence derives from a woman aged 55 to 70 in good health. The specimen sequenced was blood. CDR3 bases: TGTGCCAGCAGCCCGGGACCTTTGAGCAAAAACATTCAGTACTTC. This gives the protein CASSPGPLSKNIQYF.